This T cell receptor (beta chain) is drawn from a study of T cells in Graves' hyperthyroidism and ophthalmopathy. Across the study: Peripheral blood was acquired at first diagnosis, ahead of any therapy whatsoever.

Germline CDR1 DFQATT, CDR2 SNEGSKA (reference sequence). Trimming took 1 base from V and 5 from J, leaving 12 bases between them. There are 14 residues in the CDR3. The sample holds many counts of this clonotype. Its antigen remains unidentified. RNA transcripts served as the template for amplifying TCR beta CDR3 regions. Initially, a first-round RT-PCR of the TCR CDR3 employed the HTBI primer set. TCRdb re-called the multiplex PCR reads through MiXCR, storing one row per CDR3 protein. The sample shows about 380,000 distinct CDR3 sequences, approximately 17% of them seen only once. Study observations and caveats: Blood also contained most expanded thyroid clonotypes above 0.001.

This chain links TRBV20-1 with TRBJ2-1; D is uncertain. The sample consisted of blood. The source is a man between 18 and 35 years old with Graves' ophthalmopathy. CDR3 DNA sequence: TGCAGTGCTAGAGGGCCTTTGTCTCACAATGAGCAGTTCTTC. Its protein is CSARGPLSHNEQFF.